These 19 T cell receptor beta chains came from one sample sequenced in a study of blood T cells in healthy people across ages. Next came a second PCR, run for roughly 7 to 12 cycles, which used a sample-barcoded 5' primer along with a J-beta primer mix. Via MiXCR, TCRdb re-called the 5' RACE reads, giving one row per CDR3 protein. The sample consists of roughly 500,000 distinct CDR3 sequences, 25% to 30% of them appearing once. What was sequenced was blood. These receptors were taken from a woman aged 65 to 85 in good health.

The rearrangement uses TRBV5-1 and TRBJ1-4; 9 bases match TRBD1. Germline V gives CDR1 SGHRS, CDR2 YFSETQ. This CDR3 region has 16 residues. V shed 0 bases and J 7 bases; nucleotides not matched to a gene: 7. In DNA, the CDR3 is TGCGCCAGCAGCTTGGCCCCACAGGGGGCGGCTGAAAAACTGTTTTTT. Translating it yields CASSLAPQGAAEKLFF.

For this clonotype: Germline and junction disagree at one end, which may indicate a read error. The rearrangement links TRBV25-1 to TRBJ2-5; the D is unclear. The length of the CDR3 is 13 residues. CDR1 and CDR2 from the germline V gene are MGHDK and SYGVNS. CDR3 protein: CASSERRAEAQYF. The CDR3 DNA reads TGTGCCAGCAGTGAACGTAGGGCAGAGGCCCAGTACTTC.

This clonotype was seen a few times. This chain joins TRBV6-2 or TRBV6-3 and TRBJ2-7, with D uncertain. Deletions cut 5 bases from V and 12 bases from J, with 14 bases between. From germline, CDR1 is MNHEY and CDR2 SVGEGT. This CDR3 comprises 11 residues. The CDR3 DNA sequence: TGTGCCAGCAGTGTAGGGCCCCTCCGGTACTTC. Amino acid sequence: CASSVGPLRYF.

In this sample, this clonotype turned up a few times. The junction departs from the called germline gene at one end, perhaps through a read error. The rearrangement joins TRBV7-2 to TRBJ2-1; the match to TRBD2 covers 8 bases. The CDR3 contains 16 residues. Germline assignment: CDR1 SGHTA and CDR2 FQGNSA. In nucleotides, the CDR3 is TGTGCCAGCAGTTTAGGGCGGGGGGTGTCATACAATGAGCAGTTCTTC. It yields the protein CASSLGRGVSYNEQFF.

The chain links TRBV7-2 to TRBJ2-1; TRBD1 or TRBD2 may be the D gene (5 bases each). Germline loops: CDR1 SGHTA, CDR2 FQGNSA. V lost 4 bases to trimming and J lost 3 bases, with 16 bases between them. The CDR3 covers 16 residues. The CDR3 spells CASSSRTGTGYNEQFF. CDR3 in DNA: TGTGCCAGCAGCTCCAGGACGGGGACCGGCTACAATGAGCAGTTCTTC.

The chain combines TRBV7-2 with TRBJ1-3, with a weak D call TRBD1 (6 bases). This CDR3 is built from 14 residues. The germline CDR1 and CDR2 sequences are SGHTA and FQGNSA. With 3 bases removed from V and 2 bases from J, the gap between germline ends came to 8 bases. DNA for the CDR3: TGTGCCAGCAGCTTGAGACAGGCTGGAAACACCATATATTTT. Translated, it gives CASSLRQAGNTIYF.

The V gene is TRBV3-1, the J gene TRBJ1-1; D call uncertain. Germline V lookup: CDR1 LGHDT, CDR2 YNNKEL (reference sequence). V was clipped by 1 base and J by 3 bases, with 12 bases between them. CDR3 length: 15 amino acids. In DNA, the CDR3 is TGTGCCAGCAGCCAAGGGCAGCTAGGGCACACTGAAGCTTTCTTT. Translation: CASSQGQLGHTEAFF.

This clonotype was counted between two and nine times. The chain combines TRBV6-2 or TRBV6-3 with TRBJ1-2; possible D gene TRBD1, 5 bases. Germline V CDR1 and CDR2: MNHEY, SVGEGT. V dropped 5 bases and J dropped 4 bases, with 14 bases sitting between them. This CDR3 region has 14 residues. In DNA form, the CDR3 reads TGTGCCAGCAGTAGCCTACAGGTTTTCTATGGCTACACCTTC. Amino acid sequence: CASSSLQVFYGYTF.

This clonotype was observed a few times. This rearrangement joins TRBV27 to TRBJ2-7; tentatively, D is TRBD2 (5 bases). The length of the CDR3 is 14 residues. In germline, CDR1 is MNHEY, CDR2 SMNVEV (reference sequence). CDR3 region: CSLSPGKFPYEQYF. In nucleotides, the CDR3 is TGTTCCTTGAGCCCGGGGAAATTCCCCTACGAGCAGTACTTC.

This rearrangement joins TRBV9 to TRBJ1-2; D call uncertain. The V gene's germline CDR1 is SGDLS and CDR2 YYNGEE. Trimming took off 4 bases at V and 3 bases at J, with 13 bases between the two ends. The CDR3 sequence is 14 residues long. This CDR3 reads CASSSHPGDYGYTF. The CDR3 DNA reads as TGTGCCAGCAGCTCCCACCCTGGGGACTATGGCTACACCTTC.

This clonotype was counted a few times. The V gene is TRBV15, the J gene TRBJ2-4; 10 bases line up with TRBD2. Germline assignment: CDR1 LNHNV and CDR2 YYDKDF (reference sequence). Trimming at V came to 0 bases and at J to 14 bases, leaving 10 bases not matched to a gene. This CDR3 comprises 15 residues. CDR3 nucleotide sequence: TGTGCCACCAGCAGAGATCGGTCCCTAGCGGGAGTGGAGTACTTC. Translating it yields CATSRDRSLAGVEYF. Full variable domain (rest looked up from reference TRBV15 and TRBJ2-4): DAMVIQNPRYQVTQFGKPVTLSCSQTLNHNVMYWYQQKSSQAPKLLFHYYDKDFNNEADTPDNFQSRRPNTSFCFLDIRSPGLGDTAMYLCATSRDRSLAGVEYFGAGTRLSVL.

This clonotype has more than one count but fewer than ten. The chain joins TRBV7-8 to TRBJ2-7, with no clear D. The V gene lost 6 bases and the J gene lost 1 base, with 16 bases spanning the gap. This CDR3 has 15 residues. Germline V gene sequence: CDR1 SGHVS, CDR2 FQNEAQ. DNA of the CDR3: TGTGCCAGCAGTCTCGAGGCAGAACTTTCCTACGAGCAGTACTTC. Translated: CASSLEAELSYEQYF.

A few counts support this clonotype. J is TRBJ2-7 and V is TRBV6-2 or TRBV6-3, with D perhaps matching TRBD1 (5 bases). The germline V gene encodes CDR1 MNHEY and CDR2 SVGEGT. V was pared by 6 bases and J by 2 bases, with 14 bases between. This CDR3 region has 14 residues. CDR3 sequence reads: CASSPQGFAYEQYF. As DNA, the CDR3 is TGTGCCAGCAGCCCTCAGGGATTCGCCTACGAGCAGTACTTC.

The chain is built from TRBV20-1 and TRBJ1-4, with D possibly being TRBD1 (6 bases). The ends were cut back, 3 bases at V and 10 bases at J, with 15 bases in the middle. CDR3 length equals 13 residues. Germline CDR1 is DFQATT and CDR2 is SNEGSKA (reference sequence). The CDR3 nucleotides read TGCAGTGCTAGGAGGCAGCAAGGGGGAAAACTGTTTTTT. Protein product: CSARRQQGGKLFF.

This chain joins TRBV27 and TRBJ2-5, with a tentative D call TRBD1 (6 bases). CDR1 is MNHEY and CDR2 is SMNVEV in the germline V gene (reference sequence). Trimming took 3 bases from V and 1 from J, leaving 9 bases between them. The CDR3 length is 14 residues. The CDR3 loop reads CASSFVGGQETQYF. CDR3 DNA sequence: TGTGCCAGCAGTTTCGTAGGGGGCCAAGAGACCCAGTACTTC.

The rearrangement uses TRBV7-2 and TRBJ2-5, with TRBD2 identical over 14 bases. The germline V gene has CDR1 SGHTA and CDR2 FQGNSA. This CDR3 region has 16 residues. V shed 5 bases and J 3 bases; nucleotides not matched to a gene: 5. Written as DNA, the CDR3 is TGTGCCAGCAGCGCCCGGACTAGCGGGGGGAAAGAGACCCAGTACTTC. Translated: CASSARTSGGKETQYF.

The V gene is TRBV20-1, the J gene TRBJ2-3; possibly TRBD1 for D (6 bases). The CDR3 length is 14 residues. CDR1 DFQATT and CDR2 SNEGSKA come from the germline V gene (reference sequence). With 3 bases removed from V and 3 bases from J, the gap between germline ends came to 13 bases. CDR3 bases: TGCAGTGCTAGGAACCCTCAGGGGACAGATACGCAGTATTTT. It codes for CSARNPQGTDTQYF.

The DNA for the CDR3 is TGTGCCAGCACCCAACCCGGGACAGGGTCCTACGAGCAGTACTTC. Translating it yields CASTQPGTGSYEQYF. V gene TRBV6-2 or TRBV6-3 combines with J gene TRBJ2-7, with 9 bases lining up with TRBD1. J lost 1 base, V lost 7 bases, and 8 bases had no gene match. This CDR3 is built from 15 residues. Germline V gene lookup returns CDR1 MNHEY and CDR2 SVGEGT.

The chain is built from TRBV19 and TRBJ1-2; the D gene is possibly TRBD1 (6 bases). Germline CDR1 LNHDA, CDR2 SQIVND (reference sequence). The ends were cut back, 7 bases at V and 6 bases at J, with 21 bases in the middle. The CDR3 has 15 amino acids. The CDR3 bases are TGTGCCAGTATCGATCAGGGGCTGGGTGTAGATGGCTACACCTTC. The encoded protein is CASIDQGLGVDGYTF.